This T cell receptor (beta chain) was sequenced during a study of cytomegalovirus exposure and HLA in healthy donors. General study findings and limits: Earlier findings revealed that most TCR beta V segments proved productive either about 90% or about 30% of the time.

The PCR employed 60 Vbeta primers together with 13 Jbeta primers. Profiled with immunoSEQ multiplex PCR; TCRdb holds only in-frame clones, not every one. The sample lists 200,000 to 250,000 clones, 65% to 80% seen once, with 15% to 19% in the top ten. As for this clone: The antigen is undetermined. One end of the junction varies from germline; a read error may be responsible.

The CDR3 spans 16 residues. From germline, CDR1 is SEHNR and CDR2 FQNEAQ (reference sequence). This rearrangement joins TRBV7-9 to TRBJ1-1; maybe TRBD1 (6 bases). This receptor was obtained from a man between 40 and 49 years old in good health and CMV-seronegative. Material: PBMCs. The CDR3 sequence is CSSSLAWVRGKGEAFF. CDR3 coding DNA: TGTTCCAGCAGCTTAGCGTGGGTGAGGGGGAAGGGTGAAGCTTTCTTT.